This T cell receptor beta chain was captured by sequencing in a study of T cell responses to AZD1222 COVID-19 vaccine. Using immunoSEQ multiplex PCR, the repertoire was profiled, and TCRdb retains in-frame clones only, with some absent. The sample records tens of thousands of clones, just over 90% being singletons. J lost 4 bases, V lost 7 bases, and 8 bases had no gene match. The CDR3 covers 14 residues. Per the germline V gene, CDR1 is SQVTM and CDR2 is ANQGSEA. Sequencing used peripheral blood, obtained on day 0 of AZD1222 vaccination. This TCR came from an adult in good health. This chain uses TRBV29-1 with TRBJ2-2; 8 positions agree with TRBD1. The CDR3 bases are TGCAGCGGACAGGGGTGGGTTGGCACCGGGGAGCTGTTTTTT. It codes for CSGQGWVGTGELFF.